What follows are 24 T cell receptor beta chains derived from one specimen sequenced in a study of tumor-infiltrating lymphocytes in localized non-small cell lung cancer. Data came from immunoSEQ multiplex PCR; TCRdb stores just in-frame clones and leaves some out. The table lists roughly 12,000 clones, about 75% of them singletons. The specimen was uninvolved lung tissue not adjacent to the tumor. The receptors derive from a human donor with non-small cell lung cancer.

The chain recombines TRBV29-1 with TRBJ1-1; 9 bases match TRBD1. Looked up from germline, CDR1 is SQVTM and CDR2 is ANQGSEA. The CDR3 has 14 amino acids. V lost 5 bases, J lost 4 bases, and 8 bases stayed unmatched. In DNA form, the CDR3 reads TGCAGCGTTAGACGGGACAGGGAAGGCACTGAAGCTTTCTTT. This encodes CSVRRDREGTEAFF.

The chain couples TRBV2 to TRBJ1-3, with D hard to call. Germline CDR1 SNHLY, CDR2 FYNNEI. V was pared by 4 bases and J by 0 bases, with 7 bases between. CDR3 size: 14 residues. CDR3 amino acids: CASSGPISGNTIYF. CDR3 sequence (DNA): TGTGCCAGCAGTGGTCCGATCTCTGGAAACACCATATATTTT.

The chain carries TRBV12-5 and TRBJ2-7; 8 nucleotides match TRBD2. This CDR3 is 18 amino acids long. Per germline, CDR1 LGHNT and CDR2 FRNRAP. The V gene end was trimmed by 0 bases and the J gene end by 1 base; junction bases not matched to a gene: 11. The DNA of the CDR3 is TGTGCTAGTGGTTTGGTCCCGGACGGGAGGGCCACGTCCTACGAGCAGTACTTC. It yields the protein CASGLVPDGRATSYEQYF. The full variable domain, completed using reference TRBV12-5 and TRBJ2-7, is DARVTQTPRHKVTEMGQEVTMRCQPILGHNTVFWYRQTMMQGLELLAYFRNRAPLDDSGMPKDRFSAEMPDATLATLKIQPSEPRDSAVYFCASGLVPDGRATSYEQYFGPGTRLTVT.

This chain links TRBV5-1 with TRBJ2-1; D is perhaps TRBD2 (7 bases). V was cut by 7 bases and J by 8 bases, with 22 bases left in between. The CDR3 covers 15 residues. Germline V gene data show CDR1 as SGHRS and CDR2 as YFSETQ. The CDR3 DNA reads as TGCGCCAGCGCCAGGAGGGGGTCAAGCGGGGATGAGCAGTTCTTC. Translated, it gives CASARRGSSGDEQFF.

In this sample, this clone turned up a few times. The CDR3 sequence is CASSGTAGGTDTQYF. The CDR3 coding sequence is TGTGCCAGCAGCGGAACGGCGGGGGGCACAGATACGCAGTATTTT. The chain has TRBV9 and TRBJ2-3; TRBD2 matches at 7 bases. Germline-derived CDR1 and CDR2 are SGDLS and YYNGEE. Trimming at V came to 3 bases and at J to 1 base, leaving 5 bases not matched to a gene. CDR3 length: 15 residues.

This chain joins TRBV9 and TRBJ2-7; no clear D. The germline V gene has CDR1 SGDLS and CDR2 YYNGEE. The CDR3 extends over 16 amino acids. The V gene lost 0 bases and the J gene lost 0 bases, with 13 bases spanning the gap. CDR3 DNA: TGTGCCAGCAGCGTAGGGATGGATGACCTCTCCTACGAGCAGTACTTC. This gives the protein CASSVGMDDLSYEQYF. Full variable domain (outside the CDR3, taken from reference TRBV9 and TRBJ2-7): DSGVTQTPKHLITATGQRVTLRCSPRSGDLSVYWYQQSLDQGLQFLIQYYNGEERAKGNILERFSAQQFPDLHSELNLSSLELGDSALYFCASSVGMDDLSYEQYFGPGTRLTVT.

As DNA, the CDR3 is TGTGCCAGCAGTTACTTAGGGGCCGAGACCCAGTACTTC. Amino acids: CASSYLGAETQYF. The rearrangement uses TRBV6-5 and TRBJ2-5, with D possibly matching TRBD1 (5 bases). The V gene's germline CDR1 is MNHEY and CDR2 SVGAGI. Deletions cut 1 base from V and 5 bases from J, with 8 bases between. The CDR3 length is 13 residues.

This chain connects TRBV27 to TRBJ2-7, with 10 bases matching TRBD1. Germline CDR1 and CDR2: MNHEY and SMNVEV (reference sequence). This CDR3 is 13 amino acids long. Trimming at V came to 5 bases and at J to 3 bases, leaving 1 base not matched to a gene. CDR3: CASSRTGGYEQYF. The CDR3 DNA reads as TGTGCCAGCAGTAGGACAGGGGGCTACGAGCAGTACTTC.

This rearrangement joins TRBV29-1 to TRBJ2-1; no reliable D call. The CDR3 totals 13 residues. Germline V gene sequence: CDR1 SQVTM, CDR2 ANQGSEA. Trimming cost V 1 base and J 5 bases, with 9 bases left between them. The CDR3 bases are TGCAGCGTTGAAGTAGTACAGAACAATGAGCAGTTCTTC. It codes for CSVEVVQNNEQFF.

In this sample, this clone is medium-sized (0.01 to 0.1%). The chain couples TRBV27 to TRBJ1-4; weak D call: TRBD1 (6 bases). Trimming cost V 3 bases and J 6 bases, with 17 bases left between them. Germline loops: CDR1 MNHEY, CDR2 SMNVEV (reference sequence). CDR3 length equals 16 residues. The CDR3 is CASSFGPYRDYEKLFF. The CDR3 nucleotides read TGTGCCAGCAGTTTCGGTCCGTACAGGGACTATGAAAAACTGTTTTTT. Combining the CDR3 with reference TRBV27 and TRBJ1-4 gives the whole variable domain EAQVTQNPRYLITVTGKKLTVTCSQNMNHEYMSWYRQDPGLGLRQIYYSMNVEVTDKGDVPEGYKVSRKEKRNFPLILESPSPNQTSLYFCASSFGPYRDYEKLFFGSGTQLSVL.

The table lists this clone with a few counts. The chain uses TRBV7-3 and TRBJ2-7; possibly TRBD2 for D (6 bases). CDR3 size: 14 residues. Trimming stripped 2 bases from V and 3 bases from J, with 11 bases between. Germline loops: CDR1 SGHTA, CDR2 FQGTGA. The CDR3 nucleotides read TGTGCCAGCAGCTTACAGGGAGGAGGCTACGAGCAGTACTTC. Translation: CASSLQGGGYEQYF.

This clone appeared a single time. V usage is TRBV30 and J usage is TRBJ2-1; D is unclear. This CDR3 comprises 11 residues. Germline CDR1 and CDR2: GTSNPN and SVGIG (reference sequence). Trimming shortened V by 4 bases and J by 8 bases, and 9 bases separated the two germline ends. CDR3 sequence reads: CAWTAKYEQFF. The CDR3 bases are TGTGCCTGGACAGCTAAATATGAGCAGTTCTTC.

The V call is TRBV15, the J call TRBJ2-5; D possibly uses TRBD1 or TRBD2 (6 bases each). Looked up from germline, CDR1 is LNHNV and CDR2 is YYDKDF (reference sequence). The CDR3 runs 14 residues. V gave up 6 bases and J gave up 4 bases, with 15 bases separating them. In nucleotides, the CDR3 is TGTGCCACCAGGGGGCCCGGGGGCAGAGAGACCCAGTACTTC. It specifies CATRGPGGRETQYF.

The chain uses TRBV30 and TRBJ1-2, with D tentatively TRBD1 (6 bases). CDR3 length equals 13 residues. Germline V CDR1 and CDR2: GTSNPN, SVGIG (reference sequence). The V and J ends lost 0 bases and 6 bases respectively, with 11 bases between them. The CDR3 here is CAWSVRGVHGYTF. DNA for the CDR3: TGTGCCTGGAGTGTTAGGGGGGTCCATGGCTACACCTTC.

J is TRBJ1-1 and V is TRBV9; a weak D match, TRBD1 (5 bases). The CDR3 extends over 15 amino acids. Trimming took off 4 bases at V and 4 bases at J, with 17 bases between the two ends. The germline V gene encodes CDR1 SGDLS and CDR2 YYNGEE. The CDR3 DNA sequence: TGTGCCAGCAGCCCGGGCCCCGGGGCGGGCACTGAAGCTTTCTTT. This sequence encodes CASSPGPGAGTEAFF.

This chain connects TRBV7-2 to TRBJ1-1; no definite D call. This CDR3 comprises 14 residues. The germline CDR1 and CDR2 sequences are SGHTA and FQGNSA. V lost 0 bases to trimming and J lost 11 bases, with 16 bases between them. Here the CDR3 DNA reads TGTGCCAGCAGCTTAGCGCTAGGTGCTTTCGGGGCTTTCTTT. As protein: CASSLALGAFGAFF. The complete variable domain, with remaining parts taken from reference TRBV7-2 and TRBJ1-1, reads GAGVSQSPSNKVTEKGKDVELRCDPISGHTALYWYRQSLGQGLEFLIYFQGNSAPDKSGLPSDRFSAERTGGSVSTLTIQRTQQEDSAVYLCASSLALGAFGAFFGQGTRLTVV.

This chain links TRBV5-1 with TRBJ1-2, with 7 bases that match TRBD1. This CDR3 is 14 amino acids long. J was trimmed by 6 bases and V by 4 bases; bases with no gene match: 9. Germline CDR1 is SGHRS and CDR2 is YFSETQ. This CDR3 reads CASSPLGQYDGYTF. The CDR3 DNA reads as TGCGCCAGCAGCCCTTTGGGACAGTACGATGGCTACACCTTC.

This chain joins TRBV2 and TRBJ2-3, with 7 bases aligning to TRBD1. Germline V gene data show CDR1 as SNHLY and CDR2 as FYNNEI. This CDR3 is built from 15 residues. J gave up 6 bases and V 3 bases, and 9 bases lay outside the gene matches. CDR3 coding DNA: TGTGCCAGCAGTGAGCAGGGACAGAAAGGGGATACGCAGTATTTT. Encoded protein: CASSEQGQKGDTQYF.

The J gene is TRBJ2-5, the V gene TRBV7-2; possibly TRBD1 for D (7 bases). Trimming removed 8 bases at V and 5 bases at J, with 15 bases between. The CDR3 sequence is 13 residues long. Germline V lookup: CDR1 SGHTA, CDR2 FQGNSA. CDR3: CASQGDSKETQYF. CDR3 nucleotide sequence: TGTGCCAGCCAGGGGGACTCGAAGGAGACCCAGTACTTC.

V is TRBV2 and J is TRBJ2-3; tentative D call: TRBD1 (5 bases). The germline V gene encodes CDR1 SNHLY and CDR2 FYNNEI. The V gene lost 4 bases and the J gene lost 3 bases, with 11 bases spanning the gap. The CDR3 has 14 amino acids. The CDR3 nucleotides are TGTGCCAGCAGTGGCAGGGTCACGACAGATACGCAGTATTTT. Translating gives CASSGRVTTDTQYF.

The chain combines TRBV18 with TRBJ1-1; D not certain. The germline V gene has CDR1 KGHSH and CDR2 LQKENI. The CDR3 spans 15 residues. V was pared by 6 bases and J by 4 bases, with 18 bases between. The CDR3 sequence: CASSRSGGSLTEAFF. CDR3 DNA: TGTGCCAGCTCCCGCTCGGGCGGGTCACTCACTGAAGCTTTCTTT.

V is TRBV6-5 and J is TRBJ1-5, with D hard to call. The germline CDR1 and CDR2 sequences are MNHEY and SVGAGI. V was cut by 0 bases and J by 6 bases, with 9 bases left in between. This CDR3 comprises 14 residues. CDR3 nucleotides: TGTGCCAGCAGTTACTCGGTGGTACGTCAGCCCCAGCATTTT. Amino acids: CASSYSVVRQPQHF.

This clone has more than one count but fewer than ten. The chain uses TRBV5-4 and TRBJ2-7; 7 nucleotides agree with TRBD2. This CDR3 has 16 residues. V shed 0 bases and J 3 bases; nucleotides not matched to a gene: 9. Germline loops: CDR1 SGHNT, CDR2 YYREEE (reference sequence). In nucleotides, the CDR3 is TGTGCCAGCAGCTTGGATAGTGCTAGCGGATTCTACGAGCAGTACTTC. As protein: CASSLDSASGFYEQYF.

This clone was observed a single time. The chain employs TRBV11-3 and TRBJ2-5, with 8 bases that match TRBD1. The trim removed 5 bases at V and 5 bases at J, leaving 4 bases unmatched. The CDR3 runs to 13 residues. Germline CDR1 SGHNT, CDR2 YENEEA. The CDR3 nucleotides read TGTGCCAGCAGCCCGACAGGGGTTGAGACCCAGTACTTC. Its translation: CASSPTGVETQYF.